The rows below give T cell receptor beta chains drawn from one sample of a study of blood T cells in healthy people across ages. TCRdb called the 5' RACE reads again in MiXCR, with one record for every CDR3 protein. The data hold 1.5 million to 2 million distinct CDR3 sequences, with 40% to 55% observed a single time. The sequencing input was blood. Receptors were obtained from a woman between 40 and 55 years old in good health. Both conserved end residues are part of each CDR3. Each record gives: CDR3 protein, CDR3 DNA, D gene, V gene, clone size, J gene. D genes are given only for firm matches. The size entry is marked missing in some rows and otherwise reads once, few, many or a size class.

CASQTMGGGVYEQYF	TGTGCCAGCCAAACAATGGGGGGAGGGGTCTACGAGCAGTACTTC	TRBD2	TRBV13	-	TRBJ2-7
CATLEAGGEGSRETQYF	TGTGCCACCTTGGAAGCGGGGGGGGAAGGGAGTCGAGAGACCCAGTACTTC	TRBD2	TRBV27	few	TRBJ2-5
CSVEVQGNEKLFF	TGCAGCGTTGAAGTGCAGGGTAATGAAAAACTGTTTTTT	-	TRBV29-1	-	TRBJ1-4
CASSLRTDEKLFF	TGTGCCAGCAGCTTAAGGACTGACGAAAAACTGTTTTTT	-	TRBV7-2	-	TRBJ1-4
CASSLFSTSSYNSPLHF	TGTGCCAGCAGTTTATTTTCGACGAGCTCCTATAATTCACCCCTCCACTTT	-	TRBV12-3/TRBV12-4	-	TRBJ1-6
CASSLKLAGSTEAFF	TGTGCCAGCAGCTTAAAGCTGGCTGGGAGCACTGAAGCTTTCTTT	-	TRBV7-6	-	TRBJ1-1
CATSDRAYNEQFF	TGTGCCACCAGTGATCGGGCCTACAATGAGCAGTTCTTC	-	TRBV24-1	-	TRBJ2-1
CASTLPGASSEYYGYTF	TGTGCCAGCACCCTACCGGGAGCTTCCTCGGAGTACTATGGCTACACCTTC	-	TRBV28	-	TRBJ1-2
CSAMKPGPRTDTQYF	TGCAGTGCTATGAAACCGGGACCCCGCACAGATACGCAGTATTTT	-	TRBV20-1	-	TRBJ2-3
CSVEVPGAYEQYF	TGCAGCGTTGAAGTCCCGGGGGCCTACGAGCAGTACTTC	-	TRBV29-1	-	TRBJ2-7
CACSLQHGDNYGYTF	TGTGCCTGCAGCCTACAACACGGAGATAACTATGGCTACACCTTC	-	TRBV7-2	-	TRBJ1-2
CASSLVRLALTGGTQYF	TGTGCCAGCAGCTTAGTCCGTTTAGCCCTCACGGGGGGGACCCAGTACTTC	TRBD2	TRBV7-8	-	TRBJ2-5
CASSPPSTENIQYF	TGTGCCAGCTCACCCCCCTCGACAGAAAACATTCAGTACTTC	-	TRBV18	many	TRBJ2-4
CASSPKGLGQYGDTQYF	TGTGCCAGCAGCCCCAAGGGACTGGGACAGTATGGAGATACGCAGTATTTT	-	TRBV9	-	TRBJ2-3
CASSLFQGRVAKNIQYF	TGTGCCAGCAGTTTATTTCAGGGGCGGGTAGCCAAAAACATTCAGTACTTC	-	TRBV27	few	TRBJ2-4
CASNKDTGELFF	TGTGCCAGCAATAAGGACACCGGGGAGCTGTTTTTT	-	TRBV2	-	TRBJ2-2
CASSHYTDTQYF	TGTGCCAGCAGCCACTACACAGATACGCAGTATTTT	-	TRBV11-2	many	TRBJ2-3
CASSLAGQTNYGYTF	TGTGCCAGCAGCTTAGCGGGACAGACTAACTATGGCTACACCTTC	TRBD1	TRBV7-2	few	TRBJ1-2
CASSYGGVSGQGLWNTEAFF	TGTGCCAGCAGTTACGGAGGGGTTTCAGGACAGGGTTTATGGAACACTGAAGCTTTCTTT	TRBD1	TRBV12-3/TRBV12-4	-	TRBJ1-1
CAISEPLRETQYF	TGTGCCATCAGTGAGCCACTCAGGGAGACCCAGTACTTC	-	TRBV10-3	few	TRBJ2-5
CASSVSVNSYEQYF	TGTGCCAGCAGTGTATCTGTCAACTCCTACGAGCAGTACTTC	-	TRBV27	-	TRBJ2-7
CASSASGTSGADTQYF	TGCGCCAGCAGCGCCTCCGGGACTAGCGGGGCAGATACGCAGTATTTT	TRBD2	TRBV5-1	-	TRBJ2-3
CAIKDRDGTQYF	TGTGCCATAAAGGACAGGGATGGGACCCAGTACTTC	TRBD1	TRBV10-3	-	TRBJ2-5
CASSPRGQGKETQYF	TGCGCCAGCAGCCCGCGAGGACAGGGGAAAGAGACCCAGTACTTC	TRBD1	TRBV5-1	few	TRBJ2-5
CSAREQGRLGGYTF	TGCAGTGCTCGTGAGCAGGGGCGTTTAGGTGGCTACACCTTC	-	TRBV20-1	-	TRBJ1-2
CSVDTGGPGANVLTF	TGCAGCGTTGATACAGGGGGCCCTGGGGCCAACGTCCTGACTTTC	TRBD1	TRBV29-1	-	TRBJ2-6